The 17 T cell receptor beta chains below were found in one sample sequenced in a study of cytomegalovirus exposure and HLA in healthy donors. PCR used 60 Vbeta primers and 13 Jbeta primers. Method: immunoSEQ multiplex PCR; TCRdb's copy keeps in-frame clones and lacks some. The sample has roughly 100,000 clones; around 79% are singletons. The sequenced material came from PBMCs. All receptors come from a man aged 50-59 years in good health and CMV-seropositive.

The gene calls are TRBV28 and TRBJ2-1, with 11 bases identical to TRBD1. Trimming removed 7 bases from V and 7 bases from J; junction bases left unmatched: 12. The CDR3 runs 16 residues. Germline V lookup: CDR1 MDHEN, CDR2 SYDVKM. For the CDR3, the DNA is TGTGCCAGCAAGTCACCCCTTGGACAGGGGGCAAATGAGCAGTTCTTC. This sequence encodes CASKSPLGQGANEQFF.

The J gene is TRBJ1-5, the V gene TRBV28; 10 positions match TRBD1. The CDR3 runs 14 residues. V shed 5 bases, J shed 10 bases, and the junction held 8 bases outside the gene matches. Per germline, CDR1 MDHEN and CDR2 SYDVKM. Written as DNA, the CDR3 is TGTGCCAGCAGTACCGGACAGGGGGGGGGACCCCAGCATTTT. Amino acids: CASSTGQGGGPQHF.

CDR3 amino acids: CAWTGEGLAVQETQYF. CDR3 coding DNA: TGTGCCTGGACAGGAGAGGGACTAGCGGTACAAGAGACCCAGTACTTC. The chain uses TRBV30 and TRBJ2-5; the match to TRBD2 covers 11 bases. The V and J ends lost 4 bases and 2 bases, in that order; junction bases with no gene match: 9. In germline, CDR1 is GTSNPN, CDR2 SVGIG (reference sequence). CDR3 size: 16 residues.

The rearrangement joins TRBV7-3 to TRBJ2-3; TRBD2 matches at 9 bases. Germline values: CDR1 SGHTA, CDR2 FQGTGA. This CDR3 has 16 residues. The junction had 9 bases not matched to a gene; V was cut back by 6 bases and J by 2 bases. CDR3 bases: TGTGCCAGCAGGCTGGGGGCTAGCGGGAACACAGATACGCAGTATTTT. Protein product: CASRLGASGNTDTQYF.

The rearrangement joins TRBV6-1 to TRBJ2-1; D possibly corresponds to TRBD2 (5 bases). The CDR3 is made up of 15 amino acids. CDR1 and CDR2 from the germline V gene are MNHNS and SASEGT. Trimming took 10 bases from V and 1 from J, leaving 17 bases between them. The CDR3 region has the DNA TGTGCCACCTCGACCGGCCGCGGGTCCTACAATGAGCAGTTCTTC. It yields the protein CATSTGRGSYNEQFF.

The chain has TRBV6-4 and TRBJ1-3, with 9 bases matching TRBD1. The CDR3 is 16 residues long. The trim removed 3 bases at V and 0 bases at J, leaving 3 bases unmatched. CDR1 and CDR2 (germline): MRHNA, SNTAGT. CDR3 DNA sequence: TGTGCCAGCAGTGAGGGACAGGGAAGCTCTGGAAACACCATATATTTT. Encoded protein: CASSEGQGSSGNTIYF.

This chain uses TRBV6-5 with TRBJ2-6, with a tentative D call TRBD2 (5 bases). The CDR3 covers 13 residues. Deletions cut 10 bases from V and 1 base from J, with 8 bases between. Germline CDR1 MNHEY, CDR2 SVGAGI. CDR3 region: CATRGSGANVLTF. The CDR3, as DNA: TGTGCCACACGGGGATCTGGGGCCAACGTCCTGACTTTC.

The chain carries TRBV28 and TRBJ1-1; the D gene is possibly TRBD1 (6 bases). Between the trimmed V and J ends, which lost 8 bases and 9 bases, there was a span of 13 bases. Germline V gene lookup returns CDR1 MDHEN and CDR2 SYDVKM. CDR3 size: 11 residues. Here the CDR3 DNA reads TGTGCCAGCGCAGACGGGACACAAGCTTTCTTT. Translation: CASADGTQAFF.

This clone has a handful of counts. J is TRBJ1-2 and V is TRBV4-2; D ambiguous. V lost 0 bases and J 3 bases, leaving 11 bases between the germline ends. Germline CDR1 and CDR2: LGHNA and YNFKEQ. The CDR3 runs 15 residues. The CDR3: CASSQEWEIDYGYTF. The CDR3 region has the DNA TGTGCCAGCAGCCAAGAGTGGGAGATTGACTATGGCTACACCTTC.

This clone came up a few times. This chain connects TRBV20-1 to TRBJ2-3; D is undetermined. The CDR3 is 11 amino acids. V was cut by 3 bases and J by 1 base, with 2 bases left in between. Germline-derived CDR1 and CDR2 are DFQATT and SNEGSKA (reference sequence). The CDR3, as DNA: TGCAGTGCTAGCGGCACAGATACGCAGTATTTT. Protein product: CSASGTDTQYF.

This clone occurred a few times. This CDR3 reads CASSLGEGLNTEAFF. DNA for the CDR3: TGTGCCAGCAGCCTAGGGGAGGGTCTGAACACTGAAGCTTTCTTT. The J gene is TRBJ1-1, the V gene TRBV7-9; TRBD1 is a possible D gene (5 bases). The CDR3 is 15 amino acids. The V end lost 5 bases, the J end lost 0 bases, and 13 bases lay between the germline ends. Looked up from germline, CDR1 is SEHNR and CDR2 is FQNEAQ (reference sequence). Looking up the rest from reference TRBV7-9 and TRBJ1-1 gives the full variable domain: DTGVSQNPRHKITKRGQNVTFRCDPISEHNRLYWYRQTLGQGPEFLTYFQNEAQLEKSRLLSDRFSAERPKGSFSTLEIQRTEQGDSAMYLCASSLGEGLNTEAFFGQGTRLTVV.

The V and J genes are TRBV5-1 and TRBJ2-2, with D perhaps matching TRBD1 (7 bases). Germline V gives CDR1 SGHRS, CDR2 YFSETQ. The germline V and J ends were trimmed by 5 bases and 3 bases, with 11 bases remaining between them. The CDR3 consists of 14 residues. The DNA of the CDR3 is TGCGCCAGCAGAGGCGGGACAGACACCGGGGAGCTGTTTTTT. Its protein product is CASRGGTDTGELFF.

This chain connects TRBV28 to TRBJ2-7; TRBD1 is a possible D gene (6 bases). The CDR3 is 14 residues long. Germline CDR1 and CDR2: MDHEN and SYDVKM. V was shortened by 7 bases and J by 2 bases, with 15 bases between the two germline ends. The CDR3, as DNA: TGTGCCAGCACAACCGGGACACAAACCTACGAGCAGTACTTC. This encodes CASTTGTQTYEQYF.

This chain uses TRBV27 with TRBJ1-5; 8 bases are shared with TRBD1. This CDR3 comprises 16 residues. Germline V gives CDR1 MNHEY, CDR2 SMNVEV (reference sequence). V dropped 2 bases and J dropped 7; count of bases not matched to a gene: 10. The CDR3 region is CASSLESRGPGQPQHF. In nucleotides, the CDR3 is TGTGCCAGCAGTTTAGAATCCAGGGGGCCGGGGCAGCCCCAGCATTTT.

The chain links TRBV7-2 to TRBJ2-1; D is uncertain. The length of the CDR3 is 13 residues. V lost 4 bases, J lost 2 bases, and 6 bases lay in between. CDR1 SGHTA and CDR2 FQGNSA come from the germline V gene. The CDR3 DNA is TGTGCCAGCAGCTCGGGTACCTACAATGAGCAGTTCTTC. Its translation: CASSSGTYNEQFF.

Worth noting for this clone: Within the sample, other DNA sequences also encode this same CDR3. The chain carries TRBV5-1 and TRBJ2-3, with D possibly matching TRBD1 (5 bases). CDR3 length: 14 residues. Trimming pared 4 bases from V and 0 bases from J, leaving 9 bases between. In germline, CDR1 is SGHRS, CDR2 YFSETQ. CDR3 sequence reads: CASSVGQSTDTQYF. CDR3 in DNA: TGCGCCAGCAGCGTTGGACAAAGCACAGATACGCAGTATTTT.

The J gene is TRBJ2-3, the V gene TRBV29-1; TRBD1 agrees at 8 bases. The J segment lost 3 bases and the V segment lost 4 bases, leaving 6 bases of the junction unmatched. The CDR3 covers 14 residues. Per the germline V gene, CDR1 is SQVTM and CDR2 is ANQGSEA. CDR3 coding DNA: TGCAGCGTTGCGCGACAGGGGAGGACAGATACGCAGTATTTT. Its protein is CSVARQGRTDTQYF.